The entry below describes one T cell receptor beta chain. Its cognate antigen is unknown. CDR3 length equals 14 residues. Trimming shortened V by 2 bases and J by 2 bases, and 9 bases separated the two germline ends. This sample is drawn from a study of blood T cells in healthy people across ages. Samples each yielded at least 6 micrograms of total RNA. Findings and caveats of the study: Across the age range, TCR beta diversity per million T cells fell in a roughly linear way.

Using a J-beta primer mix together with a sample-barcoded 5' primer, a second PCR was run for roughly 7 to 12 cycles. Every cDNA was tagged by a template-switch adaptor with 12 random nucleotides. From each sample, at least 3 million paired-end reads containing CDR3 were obtained. One entry per CDR3 protein, called by TCRdb with MiXCR from the 5' RACE reads. The data contain some 1.5 million distinct CDR3 sequences, 28% of them singletons. The sequence derives from a woman aged 25 to 39 in good health. The sequenced sample consisted of blood. V is TRBV12-3 or TRBV12-4 and J is TRBJ1-1; tentative D call: TRBD1 (5 bases). The CDR3 coding sequence is TGTGCCAGCAGTTTAACAGGAGACAACACTGAAGCTTTCTTT. Protein: CASSLTGDNTEAFF.